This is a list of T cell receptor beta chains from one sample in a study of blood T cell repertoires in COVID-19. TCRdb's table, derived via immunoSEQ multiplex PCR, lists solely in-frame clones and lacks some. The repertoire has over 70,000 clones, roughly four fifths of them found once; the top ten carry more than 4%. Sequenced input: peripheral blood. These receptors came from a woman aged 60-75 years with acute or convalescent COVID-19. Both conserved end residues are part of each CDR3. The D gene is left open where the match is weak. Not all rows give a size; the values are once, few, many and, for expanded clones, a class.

DNA: TGTGCCAGCAGCCAAGAGAGGAATATTGCTAGCAATCAGCCCCAGCATTTT
CDR3: CASSQERNIASNQPQHF
D: NA
size: NA
J: TRBJ1-5
V: TRBV3-1/TRBV3-2
length: 17

DNA: TGTGCCAGCAGTGACAGGATTACCTACGAGCAGTACTTC
CDR3: CASSDRITYEQYF
D: NA
size: NA
J: TRBJ2-7
V: TRBV6-1
length: 13

DNA: TGTGCCAGCACCTTAAACTCGGGGAGGCAGTACTTC
CDR3: CASTLNSGRQYF
D: NA
size: NA
J: TRBJ2-7
V: TRBV12-3/TRBV12-4
length: 12

DNA: TGTGCCAGCAAGCGTACGGGGGACCCTAATGAAAAACTGTTTTTT
CDR3: CASKRTGDPNEKLFF
D: NA
size: NA
J: TRBJ1-4
V: TRBV5-8
length: 15

DNA: TGTGCCAGCAGCAAAGGGCGGGCGCATACCCAACCCGGGGGAATTGTCCAAGAGACCCAGTACTTC
CDR3: CASSKGRAHTQPGGIVQETQYF
D: NA
size: NA
J: TRBJ2-5
V: TRBV21-1
length: 22

DNA: TGCAGCGTCCTAGAAGGGGGCAATCAGCCCCAGCATTTT
CDR3: CSVLEGGNQPQHF
D: NA
size: NA
J: TRBJ1-5
V: TRBV29-1
length: 13

DNA: TGTGCCAGCCGGACAGGGGGCTCTGGGGCCAACGTCCTGACTTTC
CDR3: CASRTGGSGANVLTF
D: TRBD1
size: few
J: TRBJ2-6
V: TRBV6-5
length: 15

DNA: TGTGCCAGCCTCGGGAAACCGGGACAGGCGACCTATGGCTACACCTTC
CDR3: CASLGKPGQATYGYTF
D: TRBD1
size: NA
J: TRBJ1-2
V: TRBV28
length: 16

DNA: TGCGCCAGCCGGTTAGCGGGGGGGAACAATGAGCAGTTCTTC
CDR3: CASRLAGGNNEQFF
D: TRBD2
size: NA
J: TRBJ2-1
V: TRBV5-1
length: 14

DNA: TGTGCCTGGAATCAGTTCGCGGGAACTAATGAAAAACTGTTTTTT
CDR3: CAWNQFAGTNEKLFF
D: NA
size: NA
J: TRBJ1-4
V: TRBV30
length: 15

DNA: TGTGCCAGCAGCCACGGACTAGCGGGAGATGACGAAGAGCAGTACTTC
CDR3: CASSHGLAGDDEEQYF
D: TRBD2
size: NA
J: TRBJ2-7
V: TRBV4-2
length: 16

DNA: TGTGCCAGTACCTCCGGGACAGGGGGACGTCTTAGGGGCTACACCTTC
CDR3: CASTSGTGGRLRGYTF
D: TRBD1
size: NA
J: TRBJ1-2
V: TRBV28
length: 16

DNA: TGTGCCAGCAGTCCGGGACAGTTGAACACTGAAGCTTTCTTT
CDR3: CASSPGQLNTEAFF
D: TRBD1
size: NA
J: TRBJ1-1
V: TRBV6-6
length: 14

DNA: TGTGCCAGCAGTACCCCGGGGGGGGTCGGCTACACCTTC
CDR3: CASSTPGGVGYTF
D: NA
size: few
J: TRBJ1-2
V: TRBV6-2/TRBV6-3
length: 13

DNA: TGTGCCAGTAGTAACCCGCGGGGGGACAGCGCAAACTATGGCTACACCTTC
CDR3: CASSNPRGDSANYGYTF
D: TRBD1
size: once
J: TRBJ1-2
V: TRBV19
length: 17

DNA: TGTGCCAGCACGTATGGAGGAGGCCCTGGCACAGATACGCAGTATTTT
CDR3: CASTYGGGPGTDTQYF
D: NA
size: NA
J: TRBJ2-3
V: TRBV2
length: 16

DNA: TGTGCCAGCAGCTTTGGAGGAGCGAACACTGAAGCTTTCTTT
CDR3: CASSFGGANTEAFF
D: NA
size: NA
J: TRBJ1-1
V: TRBV7-3
length: 14

DNA: TGTGCCAGCAGCTTGGCCAACAGGGGGGGTACTGAAGCTTTCTTT
CDR3: CASSLANRGGTEAFF
D: TRBD1
size: NA
J: TRBJ1-1
V: TRBV5-4
length: 15

DNA: TGTGCCTGGAGTGGCCAGGGGGGCAATCAGCCCCAGCATTTT
CDR3: CAWSGQGGNQPQHF
D: TRBD1
size: NA
J: TRBJ1-5
V: TRBV30
length: 14

DNA: TGTGCCAGCAGCGCCCGGAGACAGGGGGCGAACACTGAAGCTTTCTTT
CDR3: CASSARRQGANTEAFF
D: TRBD1
size: NA
J: TRBJ1-1
V: TRBV4-2
length: 16

DNA: TGTGCCAGTAGTACCACAGGGGGCGGTGAAGCTTTCTTT
CDR3: CASSTTGGGEAFF
D: TRBD1
size: few
J: TRBJ1-1
V: TRBV19
length: 13

DNA: TGTGCCAGCAGTTTATCGACGCAGGCCTACGAGCAGTACTTC
CDR3: CASSLSTQAYEQYF
D: NA
size: NA
J: TRBJ2-7
V: TRBV27
length: 14

DNA: TGCGCCAGCGCAGGGTCCGGGAGCGGCACAGATACGCAGTATTTT
CDR3: CASAGSGSGTDTQYF
D: NA
size: NA
J: TRBJ2-3
V: TRBV5-1
length: 15

DNA: TGTGCCAGCAGTGAGACAGGAGCCGCTAATTCACCCCTCCACTTT
CDR3: CASSETGAANSPLHF
D: NA
size: NA
J: TRBJ1-6
V: TRBV6-1
length: 15

DNA: TGTGCCAGCAGCTTAGGACAGAACACTGAAGCTTTCTTT
CDR3: CASSLGQNTEAFF
D: NA
size: once
J: TRBJ1-1
V: TRBV7-3
length: 13

DNA: TGTGCCAGCAGTGGGGGGGGCGGGGCCCACACAGATACGCAGTATTTT
CDR3: CASSGGGGAHTDTQYF
D: NA
size: once
J: TRBJ2-3
V: TRBV6-1
length: 16

DNA: TGTGCCAGCAGGGCCAACAGGGCCGAGCAGTACTTC
CDR3: CASRANRAEQYF
D: NA
size: NA
J: TRBJ2-7
V: TRBV27
length: 12

DNA: TGTGCCAGCAGCTTGGAGGGGGCGAACATGAATTCACCCCTCCACTTT
CDR3: CASSLEGANMNSPLHF
D: TRBD1
size: NA
J: TRBJ1-6
V: TRBV5-8
length: 16

DNA: TGTGCCAGCAGCCAAATTAGCGGGGGGGAAAATGAGCAGTTCTTC
CDR3: CASSQISGGENEQFF
D: TRBD2
size: NA
J: TRBJ2-1
V: TRBV4-2
length: 15

DNA: TGTGCCAGTAGCAGGGACAGCAACACCGGGGAGCTGTTTTTT
CDR3: CASSRDSNTGELFF
D: TRBD1
size: NA
J: TRBJ2-2
V: TRBV19
length: 14

DNA: TGTGCCAGCAGTTTTTACCCAGGGGCCGCTTTCTTT
CDR3: CASSFYPGAAFF
D: NA
size: NA
J: TRBJ1-1
V: TRBV12-3/TRBV12-4
length: 12

DNA: TGTGCCAGCAGTAAAGGGGAGGATAGTAGCAATCAGCCCCAGCATTTT
CDR3: CASSKGEDSSNQPQHF
D: NA
size: NA
J: TRBJ1-5
V: TRBV2
length: 16

DNA: TGTGCCAGCAGTCAATTTGGGGTAACGGGGACAAAAAACATTCAGTACTTC
CDR3: CASSQFGVTGTKNIQYF
D: NA
size: NA
J: TRBJ2-4
V: TRBV2
length: 17

DNA: TGTGCCAGTAGTGGGACTAGCGAATCCGGGGAGCTGTTTTTT
CDR3: CASSGTSESGELFF
D: TRBD2
size: few
J: TRBJ2-2
V: TRBV19
length: 14

DNA: TGCGCCAGCAGCCTTGAACCGGGACAGGGCACCGGGGAGCTGTTTTTT
CDR3: CASSLEPGQGTGELFF
D: TRBD1
size: NA
J: TRBJ2-2
V: TRBV5-1
length: 16

DNA: TGTGCCAGCAGACCCGGACAGGGAGGCAATCAGCCCCAGCATTTT
CDR3: CASRPGQGGNQPQHF
D: TRBD1
size: NA
J: TRBJ1-5
V: TRBV27
length: 15

DNA: TGTGCCAGCAGCCAAGATGGAAGGCGGGGACAGCGATACTACGAGCAGTACTTC
CDR3: CASSQDGRRGQRYYEQYF
D: NA
size: NA
J: TRBJ2-7
V: TRBV3-1/TRBV3-2
length: 18

DNA: TGCAGCATTAAACTCGCCGGGACAGGGGGCCCACGGGGGGCATTCAATGAGCAGTTCTTC
CDR3: CSIKLAGTGGPRGAFNEQFF
D: TRBD1
size: once
J: TRBJ2-1
V: TRBV29-1
length: 20

DNA: TGTGCCAGTCGACGCGGACCAGGGAATCCGGTGAACACTGAAGCTTTCTTT
CDR3: CASRRGPGNPVNTEAFF
D: NA
size: NA
J: TRBJ1-1
V: TRBV19
length: 17

DNA: TGTGCCAGCAATATAGCAGGGGGCGGTGAGACCCAGTACTTC
CDR3: CASNIAGGGETQYF
D: TRBD1
size: NA
J: TRBJ2-5
V: TRBV6-5
length: 14

DNA: TGTGCCAGCAGCTTAGGCCCGACAGGGTCTTCCTATGGCTACACCTTC
CDR3: CASSLGPTGSSYGYTF
D: TRBD1
size: once
J: TRBJ1-2
V: TRBV7-6
length: 16

DNA: TGTGCCAGCAGCGGGTACCGAGTACTCACAGATACGCAGTATTTT
CDR3: CASSGYRVLTDTQYF
D: NA
size: once
J: TRBJ2-3
V: TRBV28
length: 15

DNA: TGTGCCAGCAGTGTACAGGGGGTCTATGGCTACACCTTC
CDR3: CASSVQGVYGYTF
D: TRBD1
size: NA
J: TRBJ1-2
V: TRBV2
length: 13

DNA: TGTGCCATCAGCGATTTCTTTTCCGGACAGGGTAATGAAAAACTGTTTTTT
CDR3: CAISDFFSGQGNEKLFF
D: TRBD1
size: NA
J: TRBJ1-4
V: TRBV10-3
length: 17

DNA: TGTGCCTACTGGACTGTTGGCTACACCTTC
CDR3: CAYWTVGYTF
D: NA
size: NA
J: TRBJ1-2
V: TRBV30
length: 10

DNA: TGTGCCAGCAGACCTCGTCCTACCTCGAGTAAGACCGGGGAGCTGTTTTTT
CDR3: CASRPRPTSSKTGELFF
D: NA
size: NA
J: TRBJ2-2
V: TRBV5-5
length: 17

DNA: TGTGCCAGCAGACGAGGGACAGACTACGAGCAGTACTTC
CDR3: CASRRGTDYEQYF
D: TRBD1
size: NA
J: TRBJ2-7
V: TRBV5-4
length: 13

DNA: TGTGCCAGCAGCCAAGTCAGGGGTGGCTATGGCTACACCTTC
CDR3: CASSQVRGGYGYTF
D: NA
size: once
J: TRBJ1-2
V: TRBV3-1/TRBV3-2
length: 14

DNA: TGCAGCGTTCAGGGGAACGGCTACACCTTC
CDR3: CSVQGNGYTF
D: NA
size: NA
J: TRBJ1-2
V: TRBV29-1
length: 10

DNA: TGTGCCAGCTCACGCTGGACTCGGTCCTACAATGAGCAGTTCTTC
CDR3: CASSRWTRSYNEQFF
D: NA
size: NA
J: TRBJ2-1
V: TRBV18
length: 15

DNA: TGCGCCAGCAGCTTCCGGAGCCTTAATGAAAAACTGTTTTTT
CDR3: CASSFRSLNEKLFF
D: NA
size: NA
J: TRBJ1-4
V: TRBV5-1
length: 14

DNA: TGTGCCAGCAGTTCCAAGGACAGGGGCTATGGCTACACCTTC
CDR3: CASSSKDRGYGYTF
D: TRBD1
size: NA
J: TRBJ1-2
V: TRBV28
length: 14

DNA: TGTGCCAGCAGCTCCGTGGTGGGGAGGACAGATACGCAGTATTTT
CDR3: CASSSVVGRTDTQYF
D: NA
size: NA
J: TRBJ2-3
V: TRBV6-2/TRBV6-3
length: 15

DNA: TGTGCCAGCAGTTACCTGGCTAGCGGGACTTACAATGAGCAGTTCTTC
CDR3: CASSYLASGTYNEQFF
D: TRBD2
size: NA
J: TRBJ2-1
V: TRBV6-5
length: 16